The next 10 T cell receptor beta chains were all read from a single sample in a study of T-cell reconstitution after alpha-beta-depleted transplantation in children. Preparation of the TCRbeta library was carried out with unique molecular identifiers. Each CDR3 protein gets one entry after TCRdb re-called the PCR reads with MiXCR. The sample consists of some 240,000 distinct CDR3 sequences, approximately 9.9% of them appearing once. The material sequenced was PBMCs from the stem cell graft donor, taken from the stem cell graft. The origin of the receptors is a human donor who donated a stem cell graft to a child with SCID.

In its sample, this clonotype was seen many times. This rearrangement joins TRBV12-3 or TRBV12-4 to TRBJ2-7; D is ambiguous. V was clipped by 6 bases and J by 2 bases, with 14 bases between them. The CDR3 consists of 14 residues. This CDR3 reads CASSLRTATYEQYF. The CDR3 nucleotides read TGTGCCAGCAGCCTGAGGACCGCAACCTACGAGCAGTACTTC.

This clonotype was seen at least ten times. The chain employs TRBV18 and TRBJ2-1, with a tentative D call TRBD2 (7 bases). In germline, CDR1 is KGHSH, CDR2 LQKENI. V was cut by 3 bases and J by 2 bases, with 11 bases left in between. This CDR3 has 15 amino acids. CDR3 residues: CASSPVGGPYNEQFF. CDR3 DNA sequence: TGTGCCAGCTCACCTGTGGGGGGGCCCTACAATGAGCAGTTCTTC.

This clonotype was recorded at least ten times. The V and J genes are TRBV6-2 or TRBV6-3 and TRBJ2-7; 7 nucleotides agree with TRBD1. The V segment lost 3 bases and the J segment 5 bases; nucleotides outside the gene matches: 4. Germline CDR1 and CDR2: MNHEY and SVGEGT. This CDR3 region has 13 residues. Written as DNA, the CDR3 is TGTGCCAGCAGTTATGGCAGGGGGAACGAGCAGTACTTC. Encoded protein: CASSYGRGNEQYF.

The table lists this clonotype with many counts. The DNA for the CDR3 is TGCGCCAGCAGCTGGTGGGGGACTAACTATGGCTACACCTTC. The encoded protein is CASSWWGTNYGYTF. The rearrangement uses TRBV5-1 and TRBJ1-2; possibly TRBD1 for D (5 bases). Germline V gene data show CDR1 as SGHRS and CDR2 as YFSETQ. V was trimmed by 3 bases and J by 0 bases, leaving 9 bases between them. The CDR3 contains 14 residues.

This clonotype occurred many times. The chain has TRBV5-1 and TRBJ1-5; D call uncertain. Germline V gene lookup returns CDR1 SGHRS and CDR2 YFSETQ. This CDR3 spans 15 amino acids. V was trimmed by 4 bases and J by 4 bases, leaving 15 bases between them. CDR3 loop: CASSLGSPPNQPQHF. CDR3 DNA: TGCGCCAGCAGCCTTGGCTCCCCACCGAATCAGCCCCAGCATTTT.

In this sample, this clonotype turned up many times. The rearrangement uses TRBV20-1 and TRBJ2-3; TRBD2 might be the D (6 bases). Germline assignment: CDR1 DFQATT and CDR2 SNEGSKA (reference sequence). The CDR3 has 16 residues. Trimming took off 0 bases at V and 4 bases at J, with 17 bases between the two ends. The CDR3 bases are TGCAGTGCTAGAGATTGGGAACGGGGGTCCGCAGATACGCAGTATTTT. Translating gives CSARDWERGSADTQYF.

This clonotype was seen repeatedly, ten times or more. The chain carries TRBV5-1 and TRBJ1-1; TRBD1 matches 7 bases. This CDR3 has 14 residues. Trimming took 4 bases from V and 3 from J; bases not matched to a gene: 6. CDR1 and CDR2 from the germline V gene are SGHRS and YFSETQ. The CDR3 coding sequence is TGCGCCAGCAGCATACAGGGGCAGGACACTGAAGCTTTCTTT. Translation gives CASSIQGQDTEAFF.

This clonotype was seen at least ten times. This chain joins TRBV12-3 or TRBV12-4 and TRBJ1-5; 7 bases line up with TRBD1. The CDR3 is made up of 14 amino acids. The ends lost 1 base at V and 5 bases at J; junction bases unmatched: 2. The CDR3 DNA is TGTGCCAGCAGTTTAGTCGGACAGGATCAGCCCCAGCATTTT. It yields the protein CASSLVGQDQPQHF.

This clonotype was seen at least ten times. The chain links TRBV20-1 to TRBJ1-5; D uncertain. V lost 6 bases and J lost 0, with 12 bases in between. CDR1 DFQATT and CDR2 SNEGSKA come from the germline V gene (reference sequence). The CDR3 runs 14 residues. CDR3 in DNA: TGCAGTGCCACCGGCAGGTATAGCAATCAGCCCCAGCATTTT. Translated, it gives CSATGRYSNQPQHF.

This clonotype was detected many times. CDR3 residues: CASRPGNYGYTF. CDR3 DNA: TGTGCCAGCCGTCCAGGGAACTATGGCTACACCTTC. This chain joins TRBV12-3 or TRBV12-4 and TRBJ1-2; a weak D match, TRBD1 (5 bases). The CDR3 consists of 12 residues. Trimming left V 8 bases short and J 2 bases short, with 9 bases between.